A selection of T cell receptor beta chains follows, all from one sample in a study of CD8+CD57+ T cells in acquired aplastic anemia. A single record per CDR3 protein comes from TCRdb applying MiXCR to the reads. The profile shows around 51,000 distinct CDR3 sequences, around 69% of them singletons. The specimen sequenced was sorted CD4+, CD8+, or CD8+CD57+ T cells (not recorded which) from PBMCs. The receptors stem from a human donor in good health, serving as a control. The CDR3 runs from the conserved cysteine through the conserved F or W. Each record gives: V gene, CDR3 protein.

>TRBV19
CASSIDGDSFYEQYF
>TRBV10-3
CAISDPRFEQFF
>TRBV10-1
CASSVSSFSDEQFF
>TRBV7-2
CASSPVDRGNQPQHF
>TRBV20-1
CSAQPTSGAYEQYF
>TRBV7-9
CASSLDRNTEAFF
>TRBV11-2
CASSLFSGRGEGYEQYF
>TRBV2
CASTPSPHPEAFF
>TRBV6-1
CASRGTGHTEAFF
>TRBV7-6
CASSPGLAGTGELFF
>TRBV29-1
CSVLLSTSYEQYF
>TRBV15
CATSTREGREQYF
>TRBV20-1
CSAQDSTTQYF
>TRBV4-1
CASSQVNMGFLGEQYF
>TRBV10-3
CAISGGADTDTQYF
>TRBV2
CASSENYRDEQYF
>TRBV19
CATKPTGPADYGYTF
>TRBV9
CASSVGQGLVYEQYF
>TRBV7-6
CASSREAAYGQYF
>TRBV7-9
CASREFPYNEQFF
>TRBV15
CATKVLAGEGNEQFF
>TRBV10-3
CAISESENQPQHF
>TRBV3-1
CASSSNLGSYNEQFF
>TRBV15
CATSRDETGEAFF
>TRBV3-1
CASSPSGGPYNSPLHF
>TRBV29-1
CSVGQGFRSYNEQFF
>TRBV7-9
CASSLTPAYEQYF
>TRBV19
CASSSGRGGEQYF